This TCR beta chain comes out of a study of T cell responses to AZD1222 COVID-19 vaccine. The study, taken as a whole, reports: Repertoires were collected only later (after the peak T cell response had occurred). Among vaccine-associated CD4 TCRs, coverage spanned spike, with dominance at 160-218 and 743-854.

On this clone itself: Its antigen is as yet unknown.

TCRdb's copy holds only in-frame clones and misses some; the assay was immunoSEQ multiplex PCR. In the table there are tens of thousands of clones, around nine tenths of which are singletons. CDR3 length: 19 amino acids. Trimming stripped 7 bases from V and 1 base from J, with 26 bases between. Looked up from germline, CDR1 is LGHDT and CDR2 is YNNKEL (reference sequence). The receptor was derived from an adult who received the MenACWY meningococcal vaccine as a control. This rearrangement joins TRBV3-1 (or the pseudogene TRBV3-2) to TRBJ1-5; D remains ambiguous. The material sequenced was peripheral blood, taken 28 days after the second dose of the MenACWY control vaccine. The CDR3 is CASIKIGLLSSPSNQPQHF. CDR3 nucleotide sequence: TGTGCCAGCATAAAGATAGGGTTATTGAGCTCCCCGAGCAATCAGCCCCAGCATTTT.